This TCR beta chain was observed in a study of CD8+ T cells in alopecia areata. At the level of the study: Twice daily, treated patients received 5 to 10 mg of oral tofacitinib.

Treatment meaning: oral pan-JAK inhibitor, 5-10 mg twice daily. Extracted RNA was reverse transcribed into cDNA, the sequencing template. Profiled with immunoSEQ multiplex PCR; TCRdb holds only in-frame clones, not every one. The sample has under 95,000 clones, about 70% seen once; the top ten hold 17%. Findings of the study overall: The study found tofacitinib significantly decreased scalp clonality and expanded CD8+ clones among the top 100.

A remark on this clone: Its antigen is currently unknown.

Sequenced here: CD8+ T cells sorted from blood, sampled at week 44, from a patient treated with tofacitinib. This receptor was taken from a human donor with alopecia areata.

The CDR3 DNA reads TGTGCCATCAGCCCAGGGGGCGGGAACACTGAAGCTTTCTTT. It codes for CAISPGGGNTEAFF. V gene TRBV10-3 combines with J gene TRBJ1-1; TRBD1 agrees at 8 bases. This CDR3 is built from 14 residues. Germline CDR1 ENHRY, CDR2 SYGVKD. V dropped 6 bases and J dropped 1; count of bases not matched to a gene: 4.